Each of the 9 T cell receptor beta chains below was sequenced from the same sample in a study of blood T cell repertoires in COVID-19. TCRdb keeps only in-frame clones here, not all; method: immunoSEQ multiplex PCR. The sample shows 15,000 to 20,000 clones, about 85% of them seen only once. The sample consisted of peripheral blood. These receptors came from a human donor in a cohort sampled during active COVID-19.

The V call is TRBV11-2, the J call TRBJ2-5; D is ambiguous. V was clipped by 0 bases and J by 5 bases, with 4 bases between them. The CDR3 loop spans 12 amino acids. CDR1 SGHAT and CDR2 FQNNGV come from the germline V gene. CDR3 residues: CASSLESETQYF. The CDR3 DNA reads TGTGCCAGCAGCTTAGAAAGCGAGACCCAGTACTTC.

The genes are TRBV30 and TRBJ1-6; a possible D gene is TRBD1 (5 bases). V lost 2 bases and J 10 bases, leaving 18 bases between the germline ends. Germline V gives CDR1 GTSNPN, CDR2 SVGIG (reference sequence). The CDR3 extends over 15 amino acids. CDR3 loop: CAWSRLDNGESPLHF. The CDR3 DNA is TGTGCCTGGAGTCGTCTGGACAATGGTGAATCACCCCTCCACTTT. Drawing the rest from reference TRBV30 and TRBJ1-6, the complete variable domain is SQTIHQWPATLVQPVGSPLSLECTVEGTSNPNLYWYRQAAGRGLQLLFYSVGIGQISSEVPQNLSASRPQDRQFILSSKKLLLSDSGFYLCAWSRLDNGESPLHFGNGTRLTVT.

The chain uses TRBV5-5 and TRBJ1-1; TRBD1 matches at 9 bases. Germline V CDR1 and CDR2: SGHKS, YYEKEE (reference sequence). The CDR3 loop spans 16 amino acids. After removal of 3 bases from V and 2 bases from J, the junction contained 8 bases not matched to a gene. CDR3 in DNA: TGTGCCAGCAGCTGGGGGACAGGGAGGTTAAACACTGAAGCTTTCTTT. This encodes CASSWGTGRLNTEAFF.

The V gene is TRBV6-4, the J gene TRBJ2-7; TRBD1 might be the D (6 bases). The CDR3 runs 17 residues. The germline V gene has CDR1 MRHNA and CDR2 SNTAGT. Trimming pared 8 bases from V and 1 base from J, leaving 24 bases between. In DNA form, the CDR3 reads TGTGCCAGCTACACCTCCCCTAGGGGGAATCCTTCCTACGAGCAGTACTTC. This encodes CASYTSPRGNPSYEQYF.

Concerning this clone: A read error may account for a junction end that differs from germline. The CDR3 region has the DNA TGTGCCAGCAGCCCCTTCGGAGCGGGGGACTTC. Translated: CASSPFGAGDF. J is TRBJ2-7 and V is TRBV3-1 (or the pseudogene TRBV3-2), with 8 bases fitting TRBD2. This CDR3 is built from 11 residues. Germline lookup yields CDR1 LGHDT and CDR2 YNNKEL (reference sequence).

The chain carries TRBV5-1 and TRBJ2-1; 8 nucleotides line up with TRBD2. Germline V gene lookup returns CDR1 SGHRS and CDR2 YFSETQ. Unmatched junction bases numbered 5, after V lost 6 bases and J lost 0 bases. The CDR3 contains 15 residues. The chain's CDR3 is CASTAGGSSYNEQFF. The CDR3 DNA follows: TGCGCCAGCACGGCGGGGGGTAGCTCCTACAATGAGCAGTTCTTC.

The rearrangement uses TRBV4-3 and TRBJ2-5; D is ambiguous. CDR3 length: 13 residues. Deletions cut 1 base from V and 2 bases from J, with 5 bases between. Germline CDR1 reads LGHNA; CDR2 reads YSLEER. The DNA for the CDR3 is TGCGCCAGCAGCCAAGGTATTCAAGAGACCCAGTACTTC. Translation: CASSQGIQETQYF.

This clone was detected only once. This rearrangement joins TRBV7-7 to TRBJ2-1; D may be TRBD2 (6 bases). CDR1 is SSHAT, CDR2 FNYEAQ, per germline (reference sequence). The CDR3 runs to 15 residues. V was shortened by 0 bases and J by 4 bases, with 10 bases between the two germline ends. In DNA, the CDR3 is TGTGCCAGCAGCTTAGCGGGGGGACCTTACAATGAGCAGTTCTTC. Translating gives CASSLAGGPYNEQFF. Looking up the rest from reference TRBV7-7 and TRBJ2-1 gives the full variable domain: GAGVSQSPRYKVTKRGQDVTLRCDPISSHATLYWYQQALGQGPEFLTYFNYEAQPDKSGLPSDRFSAERPEGSISTLTIQRTEQRDSAMYRCASSLAGGPYNEQFFGPGTRLTVL.

The CDR3 coding sequence is TGTGCCAGCAGCCCTGGGACAGGGGGTGGCTACACCTTC. The encoded protein is CASSPGTGGGYTF. The chain has TRBV6-6 and TRBJ1-2; 11 bases fit TRBD1. The J segment lost 7 bases and the V segment lost 6 bases, leaving 4 bases of the junction unmatched. The CDR3 has 13 residues. Germline V lookup: CDR1 MNHNY, CDR2 SVGAGI (reference sequence).